What follows are 8 T cell receptor beta chains derived from one specimen sequenced in a study of blood T cell repertoires in COVID-19. The assay was immunoSEQ multiplex PCR, and TCRdb's table has in-frame clones only and misses some. This sample has 45,000 to 65,000 clones, with roughly 87% found just once. Input material: peripheral blood. Receptors were obtained from a man at least 80 years old in a cohort sampled during active COVID-19.

The chain combines TRBV5-1 with TRBJ2-5, with 7 bases aligning to TRBD2. In germline, CDR1 is SGHRS, CDR2 YFSETQ. J gave up 5 bases and V 4 bases, and 8 bases lay outside the gene matches. This CDR3 spans 14 amino acids. The CDR3 loop is CASSPGGVTETQYF. In DNA form, the CDR3 reads TGCGCCAGCAGCCCTGGGGGGGTTACTGAGACCCAGTACTTC.

In its sample, this clone was seen a few times. The chain uses TRBV29-1 and TRBJ1-2; tentative D call: TRBD1 (5 bases). V was cut by 7 bases and J by 4 bases, with 10 bases left in between. CDR1 is SQVTM and CDR2 is ANQGSEA in the germline V gene. CDR3 length: 11 residues. The CDR3 here is CSAQGIYGYTF. The CDR3 DNA follows: TGCAGCGCTCAGGGAATCTATGGCTACACCTTC.

V gene TRBV10-3 combines with J gene TRBJ1-2, with D unclear. Between the trimmed V and J ends, which lost 0 bases and 7 bases, there was a span of 12 bases. This CDR3 is 14 amino acids long. Germline V gene lookup returns CDR1 ENHRY and CDR2 SYGVKD. CDR3 loop: CAISESVRGFGYTF. CDR3 coding DNA: TGTGCCATCAGTGAGTCGGTTAGAGGGTTTGGCTACACCTTC.

The chain joins TRBV18 to TRBJ2-5; 9 bases are shared with TRBD2. Germline loops: CDR1 KGHSH, CDR2 LQKENI. CDR3 length: 14 residues. V trimming: 3 bases; J trimming: 5 bases; junction bases outside the gene matches: 4. CDR3 in amino acids: CASSPASGTETQYF. The CDR3 coding sequence is TGTGCCAGCTCACCGGCTAGCGGGACTGAGACCCAGTACTTC.

J is TRBJ2-5 and V is TRBV19; D may be TRBD1 (5 bases). Germline V gene lookup returns CDR1 LNHDA and CDR2 SQIVND (reference sequence). CDR3 length: 18 amino acids. Trimming left V 5 bases short and J 1 base short, with 23 bases between. As DNA, the CDR3 is TGTGCCAGTAGTTTTGGAAGGACACAAAAACGATTCCAAGAGACCCAGTACTTC. Its protein is CASSFGRTQKRFQETQYF. Combining the CDR3 with reference TRBV19 and TRBJ2-5 gives the whole variable domain DGGITQSPKYLFRKEGQNVTLSCEQNLNHDAMYWYRQDPGQGLRLIYYSQIVNDFQKGDIAEGYSVSREKKESFPLTVTSAQKNPTAFYLCASSFGRTQKRFQETQYFGPGTRLLVL.

This sequence joins TRBV6-4 and TRBJ1-1, with D unclear. The CDR3 sequence is 13 residues long. Germline V gene lookup returns CDR1 MRHNA and CDR2 SNTAGT. The V gene lost 4 bases and the J gene lost 0 bases, with 6 bases spanning the gap. The CDR3 here is CASSGELNTEAFF. Here the CDR3 DNA reads TGTGCCAGCAGTGGAGAATTGAACACTGAAGCTTTCTTT.

The chain couples TRBV25-1 to TRBJ1-2; 9 nucleotides align to TRBD1. This CDR3 is built from 13 residues. Trimming at V came to 8 bases and at J to 2 bases, leaving 3 bases not matched to a gene. Looked up from germline, CDR1 is MGHDK and CDR2 is SYGVNS. The CDR3 DNA reads TGTGCCAGCGGAGGACAGGGGAACTATGGCTACACCTTC. Its translation: CASGGQGNYGYTF.

This chain joins TRBV2 and TRBJ1-5; unclear D gene. V dropped 5 bases and J dropped 1 base, with 9 bases sitting between them. Germline V gene sequence: CDR1 SNHLY, CDR2 FYNNEI. There are 14 residues in the CDR3. CDR3 loop: CASSLDLSNQPQHF. CDR3 in DNA: TGTGCCAGCAGTCTTGACTTAAGCAATCAGCCCCAGCATTTT. Full variable domain (remainder filled in from reference TRBV2 and TRBJ1-5): EPEVTQTPSHQVTQMGQEVILRCVPISNHLYFYWYRQILGQKVEFLVSFYNNEISEKSEIFDDQFSVERPDGSNFTLKIRSTKLEDSAMYFCASSLDLSNQPQHFGDGTRLSIL.